This T cell receptor (beta chain) derives from a study of CD8+ T cells in alopecia areata. The study's findings and limits: Lesional scalp, especially alopecia totalis/universalis, showed higher clonality than normal scalp.

It was from alopecia areata patients that lesional scalp punch biopsies and peripheral blood were collected. Extracted RNA was reverse transcribed, and the resulting cDNA served as sequencing template. Only in-frame clones appear in the TCRdb table, and some are missing; sequencing was by immunoSEQ multiplex PCR. The sample gives around 82,000 clones, around 54% of which show up once; 5.7% is in the top ten. A remark on this clone: Its antigen is undetermined.

The junction had 5 bases not matched to a gene; V was cut back by 5 bases and J by 4 bases. The CDR3 is made up of 13 amino acids. Per germline, CDR1 SEHNR and CDR2 FQNEAQ (reference sequence). Sequenced sample: NKG2D-high CD8+ T cells sorted from blood. This clonotype was sampled from a human donor with alopecia areata. The rearrangement joins TRBV7-9 to TRBJ2-7; 7 bases are shared with TRBD1. The CDR3 sequence: CASSPGQSYEQYF. DNA for the CDR3: TGTGCCAGCAGCCCGGGACAGAGTTACGAGCAGTACTTC.